This TCR beta chain was observed in a study of T cell repertoires in cytomegalovirus infection (dated 2019 in TCRdb). In terms of the full investigation: Alongside well-studied HLA-B-restricted epitopes, the peptide stimulations were aimed at recently identified HLA-C-restricted CMV epitopes, whose presentation resists viral immunomodulation. The HLA type of each donor mattered for the analysis, because public TCR beta signatures pointed to carriage of CMV infection along with the matching HLA type. Overall study results and their limits: Cumulative frequency of public TCR beta family members discriminated carriers of CMV infection plus the relevant HLA type in this cohort and an independent 352-donor cohort. In the ex vivo response, HLA-C-restricted CMV-specific TCR beta clonotypes were dominant, and in two of eight donors the single most frequent clonotype came from this HLA-C-restricted group.

About this clonotype itself: Which antigen it targets is not known. Qualities for individual bases were not recorded, and no much larger clone is one base off.

Counted from cysteine to phenylalanine, this CDR3 has 15 amino acids. Only the CDR3 DNA is retained, 45 bases long and in frame from the first base. Trimming costs V 3 bases and J 3 bases, and their ends lie 12 bases apart. Sequencing was carried out with an Illumina HiSeq 1500. TCRdb reran the public reads through fastp at Q25 and MiXCR, keeping productive beta chains. Rows are unified per CDR3 protein, each entry keeping the most common DNA and genes. The sample table lists roughly 180,000 distinct CDR3 sequences, 20% to 25% of them with a count of one. The ten largest clones take up roughly 27% of the sample. What the treatment or condition label conveys for this sample: in vitro stimulation with specific CMV peptide epitopes to enrich CMV-specific T cells.

This TCR came from a human donor in good health (CMV status not recorded). Some clones in this sample may be carry-over from other donors' samples. Source: CD8+ T cells from cultured PBMCs, taken from culture after CMV antigen stimulation. The rearranged chain carries TRBV12-3 or TRBV12-4 and TRBJ2-1; TRBD1 could be the D gene, as 6 bases match. The CDR3 has the sequence CASSFAGVLYNEQFF. The bases read TGTGCCAGCAGTTTCGCAGGGGTTCTCTACAATGAGCAGTTCTTC.